Detailed here is one TCR beta chain. As originally analysed: Counts of nucleated cells, estimated from reference gene primer amplification, were obtained. TCRdb's table, derived via immunoSEQ multiplex PCR, lists solely in-frame clones and lacks some. V, J and clone size are those of that table, while D and trimming were read from the DNA. The sample includes more than 150,000 clones, nearly 80% of them seen just once. Germline CDR1 KGHSH, CDR2 LQKENI. The CDR3 extends over 17 amino acids. The ends were cut back, 5 bases at V and 0 bases at J, with 16 bases in the middle. This record comes from a study of blood T cell repertoires in COVID-19. Overall study context: In each case, the material was cDNA or gDNA derived from T cells, B-cell-depleted T cells, or PBMCs.

The study drew participants aged about 18 to 95 years from 20 to 30 US areas. The chain employs TRBV18 and TRBJ2-2, with a possible D match to TRBD1 (6 bases). The sequenced sample consisted of PBMCs or T cells enriched from blood (not recorded which). This receptor was identified in a man aged 60 to 75 who had been exposed to COVID-19. CDR3 coding DNA: TGTGCCAGCTCAAGGACAGCTGTGGCCGCGAACACCGGGGAGCTGTTTTTT. It specifies CASSRTAVAANTGELFF.